A single sample is the source of the 26 T cell receptor beta chains below, sequenced in a study of neurological immune-mediated disorders. One entry per CDR3 protein results from TCRdb running MiXCR on the 5' RACE reads. The repertoire holds under 85,000 distinct CDR3 sequences, with approximately 10% as singletons. The sequencing input was PBMCs. The receptors stem from a man aged 35 to 55 in good health.

In its sample, this clonotype was seen many times. J is TRBJ1-6 and V is TRBV9; possible D gene TRBD1, 6 bases. Germline V gene sequence: CDR1 SGDLS, CDR2 YYNGEE. This CDR3 has 14 amino acids. The V and J ends lost 3 bases and 4 bases respectively, with 8 bases between them. CDR3 in DNA: TGTGCCAGCAGCGCGGGACAATATAATTCACCCCTCCACTTT. It is translated as CASSAGQYNSPLHF.

In this sample, this clonotype turned up many times. The chain has TRBV29-1 and TRBJ2-7; D unclear. Germline V lookup: CDR1 SQVTM, CDR2 ANQGSEA. CDR3 length: 12 amino acids. Trimming removed 5 bases at V and 0 bases at J, with 8 bases between. CDR3 DNA sequence: TGCAGCGTTCGGAAGGCCTCCTACGAGCAGTACTTC. This codes for CSVRKASYEQYF.

This clonotype has a count of ten or more. The CDR3 sequence is CAISEGEYSNQPQHF. For the CDR3, the DNA is TGTGCCATCAGTGAGGGGGAATATAGCAATCAGCCCCAGCATTTT. V is TRBV10-3 and J is TRBJ1-5; no reliable D call. This CDR3 comprises 15 residues. Trimming took 2 bases from V and 0 from J, leaving 8 bases between them. Germline V gene sequence: CDR1 ENHRY, CDR2 SYGVKD.

This clonotype has ten or more counts. The V gene is TRBV29-1, the J gene TRBJ2-3, with 8 bases identical to TRBD1. The V gene's germline CDR1 is SQVTM and CDR2 ANQGSEA. The CDR3 extends over 13 amino acids. V dropped 7 bases and J dropped 0; count of bases not matched to a gene: 3. The CDR3 spells CSGTGPSTDTQYF. The CDR3 DNA is TGCAGCGGGACAGGGCCTAGCACAGATACGCAGTATTTT.

At least ten counts were recorded for this clonotype. The chain has TRBV11-2 and TRBJ2-2; weak D call: TRBD2 (6 bases). CDR1 is SGHAT and CDR2 is FQNNGV in the germline V gene. CDR3 length: 16 amino acids. Trimming left V 3 bases short and J 5 bases short, with 16 bases between. The CDR3 is CASSLEPSGTTGELFF. CDR3 nucleotides: TGTGCCAGCAGCTTGGAGCCCTCCGGGACTACCGGGGAGCTGTTTTTT.

This clonotype was counted ten times or more. The genes are TRBV21-1 and TRBJ2-5. TRBV21-1 is a pseudogene segment. This CDR3 region has 16 residues. This chain's CDR3 is CASSKTGGRHQETQYF. The DNA of the CDR3 is TGTGCCAGCAGCAAAACCGGTGGTCGCCATCAAGAGACCCAGTACTTC.

This clonotype was seen ten or more times. The V gene is TRBV11-1, the J gene TRBJ2-7; TRBD1 matches at 9 bases. Trimming at V came to 6 bases and at J to 1 base, leaving 4 bases not matched to a gene. The germline gives CDR1 SGHAT, CDR2 FQDESV (reference sequence). CDR3 length: 14 amino acids. CDR3: CASRSGTGSYEQYF. CDR3 DNA sequence: TGTGCCAGCAGATCCGGGACAGGGTCCTACGAGCAGTACTTC.

This clonotype has ten or more counts. The genes are TRBV7-2 and TRBJ1-2; D ambiguous. CDR1 SGHTA and CDR2 FQGNSA come from the germline V gene. This CDR3 region has 14 residues. Trimming cost V 1 base and J 8 bases, with 14 bases left between them. CDR3 coding DNA: TGTGCCAGCAGCTTAGACGGAAATGCACGAGGCTACACCTTC. Translated, it gives CASSLDGNARGYTF.

There are many counts of this clonotype. The CDR3 spells CASSRQGDMGEQYF. CDR3 DNA: TGTGCCAGCAGCCGACAGGGAGATATGGGCGAGCAGTACTTC. The chain carries TRBV7-9 and TRBJ2-7, with TRBD1 matching 7 bases. The CDR3 loop spans 14 amino acids. The trim removed 5 bases at V and 6 bases at J, leaving 10 bases unmatched. Germline-derived CDR1 and CDR2 are SEHNR and FQNEAQ (reference sequence).

This clonotype was observed many times. This chain links TRBV28 with TRBJ2-1; 8 bases fit TRBD1. V gave up 6 bases and J gave up 12 bases; unmatched junction bases: 16. CDR3 length equals 15 residues. Looked up from germline, CDR1 is MDHEN and CDR2 is SYDVKM. In DNA, the CDR3 is TGTGCCAGCAGATCTCCGGGACAGGCCATCCAGCGGCAGTTCTTC. This sequence encodes CASRSPGQAIQRQFF.

This clonotype was detected many times. This chain uses TRBV10-3 with TRBJ2-5; 12 bases line up with TRBD2. The CDR3 loop spans 14 amino acids. The J segment lost 5 bases and the V segment lost 4 bases, leaving 2 bases of the junction unmatched. CDR1 ENHRY and CDR2 SYGVKD come from the germline V gene. The CDR3 DNA reads as TGTGCCATCAGTGCGACTAGCGGGGGTGAGACCCAGTACTTC. It specifies CAISATSGGETQYF.

This clonotype was counted at least ten times. The chain employs TRBV12-3 or TRBV12-4 and TRBJ1-1; no firm D call. This CDR3 spans 13 amino acids. V lost 6 bases to trimming and J lost 5 bases, with 13 bases between them. The CDR3 coding sequence is TGTGCCAGCAGCCTGGGCCCCTCGACTGAAGCTTTCTTT. The encoded protein is CASSLGPSTEAFF.

This clonotype was seen repeatedly, ten times or more. The V and J genes are TRBV20-1 and TRBJ1-4, with TRBD1 as a possible D gene (5 bases). Germline CDR1 and CDR2: DFQATT and SNEGSKA (reference sequence). This CDR3 comprises 13 residues. Trimming cost V 0 bases and J 8 bases, with 10 bases left between them. The CDR3 protein is CSARDRAGEKLFF. The DNA for the CDR3 is TGCAGTGCTAGAGACAGGGCGGGGGAAAAACTGTTTTTT.

This clonotype appeared many times. J is TRBJ2-7 and V is TRBV28, with TRBD2 identical over 10 bases. This CDR3 contains 15 residues. The ends lost 6 bases at V and 0 bases at J; junction bases unmatched: 5. Germline V gene data show CDR1 as MDHEN and CDR2 as SYDVKM. In DNA form, the CDR3 reads TGTGCCAGCAGCCCAGCTAGCGGGAGCTCCTACGAGCAGTACTTC. This translates into CASSPASGSSYEQYF. Complete variable domain (other parts from reference TRBV28 and TRBJ2-7): DVKVTQSSRYLVKRTGEKVFLECVQDMDHENMFWYRQDPGLGLRLIYFSYDVKMKEKGDIPEGYSVSREKKERFSLILESASTNQTSMYLCASSPASGSSYEQYFGPGTRLTVT.

Many counts were recorded for this clonotype. CDR3 protein: CASSLDAGGPGQPQHF. The CDR3 DNA reads TGTGCCAGCAGCTTGGATGCGGGGGGGCCCGGTCAGCCCCAGCATTTT. The J gene is TRBJ1-5, the V gene TRBV5-5, with D perhaps TRBD1 (6 bases). CDR1 SGHKS and CDR2 YYEKEE come from the germline V gene (reference sequence). The V gene lost 0 bases and the J gene lost 6 bases, with 16 bases spanning the gap. The length of the CDR3 is 16 residues.

At least ten counts were recorded for this clonotype. V and J are TRBV5-6 and TRBJ2-5; the D gene is possibly TRBD2 (7 bases). Looked up from germline, CDR1 is SGHDT and CDR2 is YYEEEE. This CDR3 comprises 15 residues. V lost 1 base, J lost 1 base, and 11 bases lay in between. The CDR3 loop is CASSLRGGAQETQYF. CDR3 DNA: TGTGCCAGCAGCTTGAGAGGGGGGGCCCAAGAGACCCAGTACTTC.

Many counts were recorded for this clonotype. This chain joins TRBV28 and TRBJ2-5; TRBD2 aligns across 9 bases. V lost 5 bases and J lost 2; bases outside the gene matches: 9. Germline loops: CDR1 MDHEN, CDR2 SYDVKM. This CDR3 is 16 amino acids long. The CDR3 region is CASSPLVAGAQETQYF. The CDR3, as DNA: TGTGCCAGCAGTCCGTTGGTAGCGGGGGCTCAAGAGACCCAGTACTTC.

This clonotype appeared a few times. V and J are TRBV29-1 and TRBJ1-5; tentative D call: TRBD1 (6 bases). Per germline, CDR1 SQVTM and CDR2 ANQGSEA. This CDR3 comprises 13 residues. V lost 3 bases and J lost 3, with 9 bases in between. The CDR3 spells CSVDQGPNQPQHF. The CDR3 nucleotides read TGCAGCGTTGATCAGGGGCCCAATCAGCCCCAGCATTTT.

This clonotype showed up just a few times. The V gene is TRBV19, the J gene TRBJ1-1, with TRBD1 identical over 9 bases. The V segment lost 2 bases and the J segment 1 base; nucleotides outside the gene matches: 2. Per germline, CDR1 LNHDA and CDR2 SQIVND (reference sequence). The CDR3 spans 15 residues. Here the CDR3 reads CASSIPTGGNTEAFF. CDR3 sequence (DNA): TGTGCCAGTAGTATACCGACAGGGGGGAACACTGAAGCTTTCTTT.

This clonotype has at least ten counts. The chain couples TRBV6-5 to TRBJ2-1; D is unresolved. Per the germline V gene, CDR1 is MNHEY and CDR2 is SVGAGI. Trimming stripped 2 bases from V and 0 bases from J, with 8 bases between. The CDR3 spans 15 residues. The CDR3 sequence: CASSYGQSSYNEQFF. In nucleotides, the CDR3 is TGTGCCAGCAGTTACGGGCAGAGCTCCTACAATGAGCAGTTCTTC.

This clonotype was detected many times. This chain connects TRBV5-5 to TRBJ2-1; D may be TRBD2 (6 bases). The CDR3 consists of 15 residues. Germline V gene sequence: CDR1 SGHKS, CDR2 YYEKEE (reference sequence). With 0 bases removed from V and 9 bases from J, the gap between germline ends came to 16 bases. This chain's CDR3 is CASSLGLASVIEQFF. The CDR3 DNA reads as TGTGCCAGCAGCTTGGGGCTAGCGTCCGTAATTGAGCAGTTCTTC.

This clonotype was counted many times. The chain is built from TRBV6-6 and TRBJ1-1; D is perhaps TRBD1 (5 bases). V shed 1 base and J shed 6 bases, with 9 bases lying between them. Per germline, CDR1 MNHNY and CDR2 SVGAGI (reference sequence). The CDR3 runs 13 residues. The CDR3 sequence: CASSYYQGAEAFF. For the CDR3, the DNA is TGTGCCAGCAGTTACTATCAGGGAGCTGAAGCTTTCTTT.

This clonotype was counted many times. The chain combines TRBV2 with TRBJ2-3; 8 nucleotides align to TRBD1. Germline trimming cut 6 bases from V and 3 bases from J; bases unmatched to any gene: 14. CDR3 length equals 17 residues. CDR1 is SNHLY and CDR2 is FYNNEI in the germline V gene. CDR3 sequence: CASRRTGILLATDTQYF. The CDR3 DNA sequence: TGTGCCAGCAGAAGGACAGGGATACTGTTAGCAACAGATACGCAGTATTTT.

The sample holds a few counts of this clonotype. The gene calls are TRBV13 and TRBJ1-4; D call uncertain. The germline V gene encodes CDR1 PRHDT and CDR2 FYEKMQ (reference sequence). The CDR3 runs to 14 residues. V shed 3 bases and J shed 5 bases, with 10 bases lying between them. CDR3 nucleotide sequence: TGTGCCAGCAGCTTTCGAGAACGGAATGAAAAACTGTTTTTT. Protein sequence: CASSFRERNEKLFF.

This clonotype appeared many times. The chain joins TRBV27 to TRBJ2-4; 7 bases line up with TRBD1. Germline V gene data show CDR1 as MNHEY and CDR2 as SMNVEV (reference sequence). The junction had 7 bases not matched to a gene; V was cut back by 1 base and J by 4 bases. The CDR3 sequence is 16 residues long. In DNA form, the CDR3 reads TGTGCCAGCAGTTTATACCCGGGACAGCCAAAAAACATTCAGTACTTC. Residues: CASSLYPGQPKNIQYF.

The table lists this clonotype with many counts. The chain is built from TRBV5-1 and TRBJ2-5; TRBD2 agrees at 10 bases. The V and J ends lost 2 bases and 5 bases, in that order; junction bases with no gene match: 6. The CDR3 sequence is 15 residues long. The germline CDR1 and CDR2 sequences are SGHRS and YFSETQ. The CDR3 region has the DNA TGCGCCAGCAGCTTCACCCTACTAGCGGGGGAGACCCAGTACTTC. This codes for CASSFTLLAGETQYF.